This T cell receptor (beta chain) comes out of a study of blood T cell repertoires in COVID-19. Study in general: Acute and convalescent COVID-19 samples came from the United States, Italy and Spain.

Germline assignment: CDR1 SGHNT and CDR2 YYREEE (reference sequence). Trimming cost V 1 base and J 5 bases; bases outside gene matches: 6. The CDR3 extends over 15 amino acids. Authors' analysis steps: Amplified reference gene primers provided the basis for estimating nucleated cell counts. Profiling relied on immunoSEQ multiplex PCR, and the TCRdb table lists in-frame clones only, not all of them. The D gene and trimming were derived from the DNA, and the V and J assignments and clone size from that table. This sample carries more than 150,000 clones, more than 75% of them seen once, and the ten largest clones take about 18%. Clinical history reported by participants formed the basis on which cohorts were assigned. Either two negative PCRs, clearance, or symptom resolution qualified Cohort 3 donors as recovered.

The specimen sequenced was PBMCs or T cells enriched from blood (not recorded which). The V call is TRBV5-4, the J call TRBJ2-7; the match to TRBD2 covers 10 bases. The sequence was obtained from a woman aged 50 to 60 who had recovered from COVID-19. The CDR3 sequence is CASSLIAGGIHEQYF. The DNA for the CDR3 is TGTGCCAGCAGCTTGATAGCGGGAGGAATCCACGAGCAGTACTTC.